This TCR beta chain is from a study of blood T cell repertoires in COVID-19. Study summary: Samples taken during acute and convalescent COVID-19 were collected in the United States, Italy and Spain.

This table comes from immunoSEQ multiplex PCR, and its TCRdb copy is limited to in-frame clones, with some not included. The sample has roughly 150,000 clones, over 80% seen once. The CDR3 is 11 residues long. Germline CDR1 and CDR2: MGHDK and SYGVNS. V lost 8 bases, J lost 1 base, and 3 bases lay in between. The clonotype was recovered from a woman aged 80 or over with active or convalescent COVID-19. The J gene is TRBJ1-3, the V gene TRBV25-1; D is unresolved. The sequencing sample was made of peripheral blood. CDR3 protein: CASSSGNTIYF. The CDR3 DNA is TGTGCCAGCTCTTCTGGAAACACCATATATTTT.